The source of this TCR beta chain is a study of cytomegalovirus exposure and HLA in healthy donors (dated by TCRdb to 2015 to 2018). For the wider study: According to a later analysis, the 120 or so validation repertoires were produced on the same platform as the 700 or so repertoires of the first cohort. The study was designed to test whether signatures of past pathogen exposure could be identified by cataloging public T cell receptors. In addition to the first cohort of 500 to 850 subjects, a separate validation cohort of 100 to 150 different subjects was used. High-throughput TCR immunosequencing, statistical association of individual TCRs with disease status, and machine learning were combined to predict cytomegalovirus infection status. Beyond this particular receptor, the publication reports: A later analysis lacked HLA typing for the validation cohort, so it scored co-occurrence in that cohort across all 120 repertoires. A few of the identified cytomegalovirus-associated TCR beta chains were confirmed in vitro to be specific for cytomegalovirus antigens. Of the cluster scores, approximately 95% were above 0 in a later analysis, which found that TCRs clustered in the first cohort also tended to co-occur in the 90 to 150 validation repertoires. Most TCR sequences were seen in very few donors, while some public TCRs were found in many individuals. The study listed approximately 150 TCR beta chains as associated with cytomegalovirus. The authors suggested that the approach could potentially be extended to other disease states and immunological phenotypes. The classifier was reported to diagnose cytomegalovirus status with high specificity and sensitivity in both the original cohort and the validation cohort.

Separate from the approximately 690-subject first cohort, the validation cohort of roughly 120 subjects was the group to which the donors belonged. On this clone itself: Its antigen is not yet known. No base-level quality is on record; no much larger clone is a single base apart.

Its CDR3 holds 16 amino acids, cysteine through phenylalanine. The retained sequence is limited to the CDR3, 48 bases, with the frame set at the first base. Ends trimmed: V by 6 bases, J by 0 bases; bases unmatched to a gene: 9. The germline V gene supplies CDR1 SQVTM and CDR2 ANQGSEA. The library was obtained by the immunoSEQ multiplex PCR assay. The original pipeline was this. A statistical classification framework was developed to diagnose cytomegalovirus status using the catalog of TCR beta chain sequences. The table was pulled from immuneACCESS by TCRdb, which kept in-frame rearrangements only. Such tables lose some clones; where checked, under half of the loss comes from unresolved V genes, and the rest has no known cause. The DNA was the basis for D and trimming; V, J and clone size are from that table. This sample lists more than 300,000 clones; just over 85% were detected once. The ten most abundant clones make up 0.7% to 0.85% of the sample.

Sequences were obtained from PBMCs. Rearrangement joined TRBV29-1 to TRBJ1-1; 11 central bases correspond to TRBD1. This TCR was recovered from a woman between 18 and 29 years old in good health and CMV-seronegative. Here the CDR3 is given as CSVGQGASDMNTEAFF. The bases read TGCAGCGTCGGACAGGGGGCGTCGGATATGAACACTGAAGCTTTCTTT.